These 28 T cell receptor beta chains share one sample of origin, sequenced in a study of blood T cells in healthy people across ages. Using a J-beta primer mix together with a sample-barcoded 5' primer, a second PCR was run for about 6 to 12 cycles. TCRdb re-derived calls from the 5' RACE reads in MiXCR, one entry per CDR3 protein. The repertoire includes about 670,000 distinct CDR3 sequences, 35% to 50% of them detected once, and 25% to 35% sits in the top ten. Specimen: blood. The receptors come from a man aged 80 or over in good health.

In its sample, this clonotype was seen a few times. The J gene is TRBJ2-1, the V gene TRBV4-1; tentatively, D is TRBD2 (7 bases). Germline V gene data show CDR1 as MGHRA and CDR2 as YSYEKL. The CDR3 length is 18 residues. V was clipped by 0 bases and J by 1 base, with 16 bases between them. The CDR3 DNA reads TGCGCCAGCAGCCAAGATCGGGGAGGGGGGGCGTCCTACAATGAGCAGTTCTTC. This translates into CASSQDRGGGASYNEQFF.

This clonotype was found a few times. V and J are TRBV5-6 and TRBJ2-3; D is unclear. Germline CDR1 reads SGHDT; CDR2 reads YYEEEE. The V end lost 0 bases, the J end lost 4 bases, and 12 bases lay between the germline ends. This CDR3 has 15 amino acids. The CDR3 coding sequence is TGTGCCAGCAGCTTGGACGTCTCTGAGGCAGATACGCAGTATTTT. As protein: CASSLDVSEADTQYF.

This clonotype was picked up many times. This rearrangement joins TRBV15 to TRBJ2-7; D may be TRBD1 (6 bases). The CDR3 extends over 13 amino acids. V dropped 2 bases and J dropped 2 bases, with 7 bases sitting between them. Germline V gene data show CDR1 as LNHNV and CDR2 as YYDKDF (reference sequence). For the CDR3, the DNA is TGTGCCACCAGCAGAAAGGGGGCCTACGAGCAGTACTTC. Residues: CATSRKGAYEQYF.

This clonotype appeared a single time. CDR3 loop: CASTTWIALEQFF. The CDR3 nucleotides read TGTGCCAGCACTACTTGGATAGCCCTAGAGCAGTTCTTC. V usage is TRBV6-2 or TRBV6-3 and J usage is TRBJ2-1; D gene unclear. Germline V gives CDR1 MNHEY, CDR2 SVGEGT. The length of the CDR3 is 13 residues. Trimming took off 7 bases at V and 10 bases at J, with 17 bases between the two ends.

The chain is built from TRBV6-1 and TRBJ1-2; no firm D call. From germline, CDR1 is MNHNS and CDR2 SASEGT. The V gene lost 0 bases and the J gene lost 2 bases, with 13 bases spanning the gap. The CDR3 spans 16 residues. DNA for the CDR3: TGTGCCAGCAGTGAAGCGCTTATTGCTCCAAACTATGGCTACACCTTC. It codes for CASSEALIAPNYGYTF.

The V and J genes are TRBV3-1 and TRBJ2-2; TRBD2 matches at 8 bases. The J segment lost 7 bases and the V segment lost 5 bases, leaving 18 bases of the junction unmatched. Germline lookup yields CDR1 LGHDT and CDR2 YNNKEL (reference sequence). The CDR3 length is 18 residues. CDR3 coding DNA: TGTGCCAGCAGCTACGGGGCCCCCAGCGGGGGCCCCGTCGGGGAGCTGTTTTTT. This translates into CASSYGAPSGGPVGELFF.

Remarks on this clonotype: A much larger clone differs by one base, so this may be a read error. The rearrangement links TRBV20-1 to TRBJ2-5; 10 bases agree with TRBD2. Matching the DNA end better, TRBJ2-7 makes the J call doubtful. The germline V gene has CDR1 DFQATT and CDR2 SNEGSKA (reference sequence). This CDR3 contains 14 residues. The CDR3 DNA reads as TGCAGTGCTAGGGGGACTAGCGAGATAAGCGAGCAGTACTTC. Translation: CSARGTSEISEQYF.

The chain uses TRBV7-9 and TRBJ1-2; D might be TRBD1 (6 bases). Germline V lookup: CDR1 SEHNR, CDR2 FQNEAQ (reference sequence). The V end was cut by 4 bases, the J end by 8 bases, with 17 bases between. This CDR3 contains 14 residues. The CDR3 DNA reads as TGTGCCAGCAGCTCGCGAGGGGGGTTTGGCGGCTACACCTTC. Translation gives CASSSRGGFGGYTF.

The chain joins TRBV7-2 to TRBJ2-4; 8 nucleotides match TRBD2. TRBJ2-7 matches the DNA end more closely, so the J call is doubtful. The CDR3 loop spans 16 amino acids. Germline lookup yields CDR1 SGHTA and CDR2 FQGNSA. CDR3 sequence: CASSLAQTSATYEQYF. The CDR3 nucleotides are TGTGCCAGCAGCTTAGCTCAGACTAGCGCTACCTACGAGCAGTACTTC.

Note on this clonotype: Sequence at one end of the junction differs from germline and may be a read error. This sequence joins TRBV5-1 and TRBJ2-6; D is undetermined. The CDR3 loop spans 16 amino acids. Germline V gene sequence: CDR1 SGHRS, CDR2 YFSETQ. The CDR3 coding sequence is TGCGCCAGCAGCCTGAGAGCCGATCTCGGAGCCAACGCCCTGACTTTC. The encoded protein is CASSLRADLGANALTF.

With respect to this clonotype: Germline is not matched at one junction end, which may reflect a read error. The chain is built from TRBV28 and TRBJ2-1; D may be TRBD2 (6 bases). This CDR3 has 14 amino acids. CDR1 MDHEN and CDR2 SYDVKM come from the germline V gene. The CDR3 is CASSGGSVYNGQFF. DNA for the CDR3: TGTGCCAGCAGCGGGGGTAGCGTCTACAATGGGCAGTTCTTC.

The table lists this clonotype with many counts. The chain couples TRBV3-1 to TRBJ2-7, with a possible D match to TRBD2 (6 bases). The CDR3 consists of 13 residues. V was trimmed by 4 bases and J by 1 base, leaving 8 bases between them. Germline V gives CDR1 LGHDT, CDR2 YNNKEL (reference sequence). CDR3 DNA: TGTGCCAGCAGCCTAGCGGCGTCCTACGAGCAGTACTTC. Protein sequence: CASSLAASYEQYF.

This clonotype showed up many times. The gene calls are TRBV7-2 and TRBJ2-5; D tentatively reads TRBD1 or TRBD2 (5 bases each). Germline loops: CDR1 SGHTA, CDR2 FQGNSA. Trimming removed 6 bases from V and 11 bases from J, with 25 bases in between. The CDR3 is made up of 15 amino acids. This CDR3 is CASSLDRGPMGEQYF. The DNA for the CDR3 is TGTGCCAGCAGTTTGGACCGGGGACCGATGGGGGAGCAGTACTTC.

The chain combines TRBV7-2 with TRBJ2-7; D possibly matches TRBD1 or TRBD2 (5 bases each). The CDR3 length is 14 residues. The germline gives CDR1 SGHTA, CDR2 FQGNSA. Between the trimmed V and J ends, which lost 0 bases and 6 bases, there was a span of 12 bases. CDR3 sequence: CASSLAGTSREQYF. The CDR3 DNA reads as TGTGCCAGCAGCTTAGCAGGGACGTCTCGCGAGCAGTACTTC.

This clonotype was picked up many times. The rearrangement links TRBV29-1 to TRBJ1-4; D unresolved. The CDR3 is 14 residues long. Germline V gene lookup returns CDR1 SQVTM and CDR2 ANQGSEA. The V and J ends lost 6 bases and 0 bases respectively, with 11 bases between them. The DNA for the CDR3 is TGCAGCGTGCGAAACGAAGCAACTAATGAAAAACTGTTTTTT. Translation: CSVRNEATNEKLFF.

Regarding this clonotype: A junction end diverges from the germline sequence, so it may reflect a read error. The CDR3 protein is CSARGQGVYTGELFF. In DNA form, the CDR3 reads TGCAGTGCTCGAGGACAGGGGGTTTACACCGGGGAGTTGTTTTTT. The rearrangement links TRBV20-1 to TRBJ2-2; 10 positions agree with TRBD1. This CDR3 contains 15 residues. In germline, CDR1 is DFQATT, CDR2 SNEGSKA (reference sequence).

The rearrangement joins TRBV20-1 to TRBJ2-3, with a possible D match to TRBD2 (5 bases). The CDR3 is 14 residues long. Per germline, CDR1 DFQATT and CDR2 SNEGSKA (reference sequence). V was trimmed by 1 base and J by 2 bases, leaving 10 bases between them. In DNA, the CDR3 is TGCAGTGCTAGAGCCAACGGGGACACAGATACGCAGTATTTT. Translated: CSARANGDTDTQYF.

In its sample, this clonotype was seen a few times. The V and J genes are TRBV18 and TRBJ2-1; TRBD2 matches 13 bases. The CDR3 consists of 22 residues. The ends lost 0 bases at V and 0 bases at J; junction bases unmatched: 14. CDR1 and CDR2 from the germline V gene are KGHSH and LQKENI. CDR3 region: CASSPPQYVGTSGTNSYNEQFF. CDR3 nucleotide sequence: TGTGCCAGCTCACCACCCCAATACGTCGGGACTAGCGGGACAAACTCCTACAATGAGCAGTTCTTC.

The J gene is TRBJ2-7, the V gene TRBV28; D unclear. Germline V CDR1 and CDR2: MDHEN, SYDVKM. CDR3 length equals 16 residues. Trimming removed 1 base from V and 2 bases from J, with 15 bases in between. CDR3 coding DNA: TGTGCCAGCAGTTTATTAGAGCTTACCGCGCCCTACGAGCAGTACTTC. Its protein product is CASSLLELTAPYEQYF.

CDR3 DNA sequence: TGTGCCAGCAGTGAAACGCCAGGGGGACAGGGGGCCGGCGAGCAGTACTTC. It is translated as CASSETPGGQGAGEQYF. The chain carries TRBV2 and TRBJ2-7, with 12 bases that match TRBD1. Trimming at V came to 2 bases and at J to 6 bases, leaving 11 bases not matched to a gene. The CDR3 contains 17 residues. Germline CDR1 reads SNHLY; CDR2 reads FYNNEI.

The table lists this clonotype with a few counts. CDR3 sequence: CAISAGQSQETQYF. DNA of the CDR3: TGTGCCATCAGCGCGGGACAGTCCCAAGAGACCCAGTACTTC. The chain is built from TRBV10-3 and TRBJ2-5, with a weak D call TRBD1 (7 bases). The CDR3 runs to 14 residues. V gave up 6 bases and J gave up 1 base, with 12 bases separating them. Germline V gene sequence: CDR1 ENHRY, CDR2 SYGVKD.

The chain carries TRBV3-1 and TRBJ2-3; D unclear. The CDR3 sequence is 14 residues long. V was trimmed by 4 bases and J by 8 bases, leaving 16 bases between them. Germline V gene lookup returns CDR1 LGHDT and CDR2 YNNKEL (reference sequence). In nucleotides, the CDR3 is TGTGCCAGCAGCCCCAGTACGGCCCAGGCTACGCAGTATTTT. This translates into CASSPSTAQATQYF.

The table lists this clonotype with many counts. The chain employs TRBV5-1 and TRBJ2-5; possibly TRBD1 for D (6 bases). V lost 4 bases and J 0 bases, leaving 13 bases between the germline ends. CDR3 length: 15 amino acids. CDR1 and CDR2 from the germline V gene are SGHRS and YFSETQ. CDR3 amino acids: CASSPRTADQETQYF. For the CDR3, the DNA is TGCGCCAGCAGCCCACGGACAGCCGACCAAGAGACCCAGTACTTC.

CDR3 in DNA: TGTGCCAGCAGTGAATGGGTGGGAGGCACAGATACGCAGTATTTT. Translated, it gives CASSEWVGGTDTQYF. The chain uses TRBV25-1 and TRBJ2-3; D might be TRBD2 (5 bases). This CDR3 region has 15 residues. Trimming cost V 1 base and J 1 base, with 9 bases left between them. Germline CDR1 reads MGHDK; CDR2 reads SYGVNS.

The chain uses TRBV12-3 or TRBV12-4 and TRBJ2-7; 9 bases fit TRBD2. The CDR3 has 16 amino acids. V dropped 2 bases and J dropped 7; count of bases not matched to a gene: 12. CDR3 in DNA: TGTGCCAGCAGTTTACGAAGCGGGGGGCAAAACAATGAGCAGTACTTC. This encodes CASSLRSGGQNNEQYF.

V is TRBV10-3 and J is TRBJ2-5; possible D gene TRBD1, 6 bases. This CDR3 region has 17 residues. The germline V gene has CDR1 ENHRY and CDR2 SYGVKD. V shed 0 bases and J shed 11 bases, with 25 bases lying between them. As DNA, the CDR3 is TGTGCCATCAGTGAGTCGATGGGGGACAAAGACTCGCGAGAGCAGTACTTC. It codes for CAISESMGDKDSREQYF.

The chain carries TRBV10-1 and TRBJ2-5, with D tentatively TRBD1 (6 bases). Trimming stripped 3 bases from V and 0 bases from J, with 14 bases between. The CDR3 length is 16 residues. Per germline, CDR1 WNHNN and CDR2 SYGVQD (reference sequence). The CDR3 region has the DNA TGCGCCAGCAGTGAAGGGGGATCAGGGTACCAAGAGACCCAGTACTTC. This codes for CASSEGGSGYQETQYF.

This clonotype occurred many times. The chain joins TRBV6-2 or TRBV6-3 to TRBJ2-7, with no clear D. Germline loops: CDR1 MNHEY, CDR2 SVGEGT. The V end lost 6 bases, the J end lost 4 bases, and 19 bases lay between the germline ends. The CDR3 spans 15 residues. The CDR3 DNA follows: TGTGCCAGCAGCCCCGCCGGCGGCTCGCGGTACGAGCAGTACTTC. Amino acid sequence: CASSPAGGSRYEQYF.